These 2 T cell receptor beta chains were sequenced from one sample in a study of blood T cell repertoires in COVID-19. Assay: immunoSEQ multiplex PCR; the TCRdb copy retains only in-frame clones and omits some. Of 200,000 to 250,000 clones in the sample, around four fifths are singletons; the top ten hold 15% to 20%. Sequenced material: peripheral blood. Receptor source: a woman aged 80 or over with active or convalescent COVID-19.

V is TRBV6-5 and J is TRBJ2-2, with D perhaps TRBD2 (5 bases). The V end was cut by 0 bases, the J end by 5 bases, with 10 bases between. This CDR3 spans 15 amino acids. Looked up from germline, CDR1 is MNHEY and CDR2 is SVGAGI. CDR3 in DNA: TGTGCCAGCAGTTACTCGTGGAGGAGAACCGGGGAGCTGTTTTTT. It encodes CASSYSWRRTGELFF.

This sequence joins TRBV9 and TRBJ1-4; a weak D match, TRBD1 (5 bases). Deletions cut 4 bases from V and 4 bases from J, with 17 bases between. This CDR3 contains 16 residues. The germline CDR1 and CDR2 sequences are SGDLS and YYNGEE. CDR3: CASSPRGGVLNEKLFF. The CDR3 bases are TGTGCCAGCAGCCCGAGGGGAGGTGTACTTAATGAAAAACTGTTTTTT.